Shown below are 30 T cell receptor beta chains from a single sample sequenced in a study of CD8 T cells in ankylosing spondylitis. TCRdb used MiXCR to reprocess the 5' RACE reads, holding one entry per CDR3 protein. The sample includes tens of thousands of distinct CDR3 sequences, about 5.4% of them seen just once. The specimen sequenced was blood, either unsorted or a sorted T cell fraction (not recorded which). These receptors all stem from a male donor with ankylosing spondylitis or in good health (not recorded which).

This clonotype came up many times. The genes are TRBV12-3 or TRBV12-4 and TRBJ2-1; 8 nucleotides agree with TRBD1. This CDR3 spans 14 amino acids. With V trimmed by 7 bases and J by 8 bases, 10 bases remained unmatched. The CDR3 spells CASTATGELHEQFF. DNA of the CDR3: TGTGCCAGCACGGCGACAGGGGAGCTCCATGAGCAGTTCTTC.

This clonotype was detected ten times or more. This chain connects TRBV28 to TRBJ1-1; 7 bases agree with TRBD1. This CDR3 is 12 amino acids long. The germline gives CDR1 MDHEN, CDR2 SYDVKM. V gave up 5 bases and J gave up 7 bases; unmatched junction bases: 4. The CDR3, as DNA: TGTGCCAGCAGTCAACAGGGGAGTGAAGCTTTCTTT. This codes for CASSQQGSEAFF.

This clonotype was recorded at least ten times. This sequence joins TRBV20-1 and TRBJ2-7, with a weak D call TRBD1 (6 bases). Germline V lookup: CDR1 DFQATT, CDR2 SNEGSKA (reference sequence). Trimming took off 7 bases at V and 4 bases at J, with 14 bases between the two ends. The length of the CDR3 is 12 residues. The CDR3: CSGVLGAYEQYF. In DNA form, the CDR3 reads TGCAGTGGGGTGCTGGGGGCGTACGAGCAGTACTTC.

This clonotype was picked up many times. The chain uses TRBV13 and TRBJ2-7; 15 bases fit TRBD2. V lost 1 base and J lost 3; bases outside the gene matches: 7. This CDR3 is built from 18 residues. CDR1 is PRHDT, CDR2 FYEKMQ, per germline (reference sequence). This CDR3 reads CASSLEGLAGGPNYEQYF. The CDR3 DNA reads TGTGCCAGCAGCTTAGAGGGACTAGCGGGGGGTCCTAACTACGAGCAGTACTTC.

This clonotype was counted ten times or more. The V call is TRBV6-5, the J call TRBJ1-6; 9 nucleotides align to TRBD1. J lost 10 bases, V lost 0 bases, and 7 bases had no gene match. Per the germline V gene, CDR1 is MNHEY and CDR2 is SVGAGI. The CDR3 length is 16 residues. CDR3 sequence (DNA): TGTGCCAGCAGTTACTCAGTGACAGGGGGTCGGTCACCCCTCCACTTT. Translation gives CASSYSVTGGRSPLHF.

This clonotype was seen many times. The chain uses TRBV13 and TRBJ2-7, with 11 nucleotides matching TRBD2. CDR1 is PRHDT, CDR2 FYEKMQ, per germline (reference sequence). With 5 bases clipped from V and 7 bases from J, the junction kept 13 bases outside the gene matches. The CDR3 has 16 amino acids. The CDR3 DNA follows: TGTGCCAGCAGCGCTCACCTAGCGGGGGGCTCGAAGGAGCAGTACTTC. Translating it yields CASSAHLAGGSKEQYF.

This clonotype was observed many times. The V gene is TRBV5-5, the J gene TRBJ1-2, with 8 bases lining up with TRBD1. Losses at the gene ends were 4 bases for V and 3 bases for J; bases not matched to a gene: 5. The germline V gene encodes CDR1 SGHKS and CDR2 YYEKEE (reference sequence). The CDR3 has 14 residues. The DNA of the CDR3 is TGTGCCAGCAGCCCTTTGGACAGGGACTATGGCTACACCTTC. Translating gives CASSPLDRDYGYTF.

In its sample, this clonotype was seen many times. The chain uses TRBV12-3 or TRBV12-4 and TRBJ1-1, with D possibly matching TRBD1 (5 bases). Trimming took off 5 bases at V and 4 bases at J, with 17 bases between the two ends. This CDR3 comprises 15 residues. CDR3 sequence reads: CASSVYGGLGTEAFF. The DNA of the CDR3 is TGTGCCAGCAGTGTTTACGGGGGATTAGGCACTGAAGCTTTCTTT.

Ten or more counts support this clonotype. The V call is TRBV5-1, the J call TRBJ2-7; no reliable D call. Germline CDR1 reads SGHRS; CDR2 reads YFSETQ. CDR3 size: 14 residues. V gave up 0 bases and J gave up 2 bases, with 9 bases separating them. The DNA for the CDR3 is TGCGCCAGCAGCTTGGTTTCAGGAACCTACGAGCAGTACTTC. This translates into CASSLVSGTYEQYF. Drawing the rest from reference TRBV5-1 and TRBJ2-7, the complete variable domain is KAGVTQTPRYLIKTRGQQVTLSCSPISGHRSVSWYQQTPGQGLQFLFEYFSETQRNKGNFPGRFSGRQFSNSRSEMNVSTLELGDSALYLCASSLVSGTYEQYFGPGTRLTVT.

This clonotype has at least ten counts. CDR3 region: CASSLAEGWIMNTEAFF. The CDR3 bases are TGCGCCAGCAGCTTGGCCGAGGGCTGGATCATGAACACTGAAGCTTTCTTT. The chain is built from TRBV5-1 and TRBJ1-1; D is unclear. V lost 0 bases and J lost 0, with 15 bases in between. The CDR3 extends over 17 amino acids. CDR1 and CDR2 from the germline V gene are SGHRS and YFSETQ.

This clonotype appeared many times. The chain carries TRBV12-3 or TRBV12-4 and TRBJ2-1, with D perhaps TRBD2 (6 bases). V was shortened by 6 bases and J by 2 bases, with 14 bases between the two germline ends. The CDR3 consists of 15 residues. The chain's CDR3 is CASSLSSVTYNEQFF. The CDR3 DNA follows: TGTGCCAGCAGCCTCTCTAGCGTTACCTACAATGAGCAGTTCTTC.

The sample holds many counts of this clonotype. The chain couples TRBV5-1 to TRBJ2-7, with 8 bases lining up with TRBD1. Germline V gives CDR1 SGHRS, CDR2 YFSETQ. This CDR3 has 15 residues. J was trimmed by 2 bases and V by 4 bases; bases with no gene match: 8. The CDR3 loop is CASSPTGDLTYEQYF. CDR3 in DNA: TGCGCCAGCAGCCCGACAGGGGACCTTACCTACGAGCAGTACTTC. Combining the CDR3 with reference TRBV5-1 and TRBJ2-7 gives the whole variable domain KAGVTQTPRYLIKTRGQQVTLSCSPISGHRSVSWYQQTPGQGLQFLFEYFSETQRNKGNFPGRFSGRQFSNSRSEMNVSTLELGDSALYLCASSPTGDLTYEQYFGPGTRLTVT.

This clonotype was seen ten or more times. The V call is TRBV5-1, the J call TRBJ2-1; 7 nucleotides align to TRBD1. This CDR3 spans 14 amino acids. The V gene's germline CDR1 is SGHRS and CDR2 YFSETQ. V lost 1 base to trimming and J lost 6 bases; unmatched junction nucleotides: 4. The CDR3: CASSLIPGGNEQFF. The CDR3 coding sequence is TGCGCCAGCAGCTTGATCCCAGGGGGCAATGAGCAGTTCTTC.

This clonotype was counted ten times or more. The chain employs TRBV19 and TRBJ2-3; no definite D call. This CDR3 is 13 amino acids long. Trimming left V 7 bases short and J 1 base short, with 9 bases between. CDR1 is LNHDA and CDR2 is SQIVND in the germline V gene (reference sequence). CDR3 region: CASTNSRTDTQYF. The CDR3 nucleotides read TGTGCCAGTACTAACAGCCGCACAGATACGCAGTATTTT. Combining the CDR3 with reference TRBV19 and TRBJ2-3 gives the whole variable domain DGGITQSPKYLFRKEGQNVTLSCEQNLNHDAMYWYRQDPGQGLRLIYYSQIVNDFQKGDIAEGYSVSREKKESFPLTVTSAQKNPTAFYLCASTNSRTDTQYFGPGTRLTVL.

This clonotype was observed at least ten times. This chain uses TRBV5-1 with TRBJ2-1; tentative D call: TRBD2 (6 bases). Germline V CDR1 and CDR2: SGHRS, YFSETQ. V was trimmed by 4 bases and J by 4 bases, leaving 15 bases between them. The CDR3 extends over 15 amino acids. CDR3 DNA: TGCGCCAGCAGCCCCGGGGGAGGTCCATACAATGAGCAGTTCTTC. It encodes CASSPGGGPYNEQFF.

This clonotype was seen ten or more times. An end of the junction does not agree with germline; a read error may underlie this. The V and J genes are TRBV3-1 and TRBJ1-1; D gene unclear. From germline, CDR1 is LGHDT and CDR2 YNNKEL (reference sequence). This CDR3 comprises 13 residues. DNA for the CDR3: TGTGCCAGCAGCCAAGATTATCGGCAGTCGCCCCTCTTT. This translates into CASSQDYRQSPLF.

This clonotype was recorded many times. The V gene is TRBV4-1, the J gene TRBJ2-2; 7 bases align to TRBD1. Germline lookup yields CDR1 MGHRA and CDR2 YSYEKL. The CDR3 extends over 15 amino acids. Trimming at V came to 3 bases and at J to 4 bases, leaving 5 bases not matched to a gene. CDR3 DNA sequence: TGCGCCAGCAGCCACCGGGACAGCTTCACCGGGGAGCTGTTTTTT. Its protein product is CASSHRDSFTGELFF.

The sample holds many counts of this clonotype. V usage is TRBV28 and J usage is TRBJ2-7; D is perhaps TRBD1 (6 bases). This CDR3 comprises 15 residues. CDR1 and CDR2 (germline): MDHEN, SYDVKM. V was shortened by 6 bases and J by 0 bases, with 15 bases between the two germline ends. CDR3 sequence reads: CASSGGQLSSYEQYF. Here the CDR3 DNA reads TGTGCCAGCAGCGGAGGACAGCTAAGCTCCTACGAGCAGTACTTC. Combining the CDR3 with reference TRBV28 and TRBJ2-7 gives the whole variable domain DVKVTQSSRYLVKRTGEKVFLECVQDMDHENMFWYRQDPGLGLRLIYFSYDVKMKEKGDIPEGYSVSREKKERFSLILESASTNQTSMYLCASSGGQLSSYEQYFGPGTRLTVT.

Concerning this clonotype itself: A read error may be the cause here, since a much bigger clone is one base away. The V call is TRBV20-1, the J call TRBJ1-3; weak D call: TRBD1 (6 bases). Between the trimmed V and J ends, which lost 4 bases and 6 bases, there was a span of 13 bases. CDR3 length: 13 residues. CDR1 and CDR2 (germline): DFQATT, SNEGSKA (reference sequence). CDR3 sequence reads: CSATGTSENTIYF. CDR3 sequence (DNA): TGCAGTGCTACCGGGACAAGCGAAAACACCATATATTTT.

This clonotype has ten or more counts. V and J are TRBV13 and TRBJ1-2; weak D call: TRBD1 (6 bases). Germline CDR1 is PRHDT and CDR2 is FYEKMQ (reference sequence). Deletions cut 5 bases from V and 8 bases from J, with 18 bases between. The CDR3 covers 14 residues. The CDR3 sequence: CASSPNRGPMGYTF. In DNA form, the CDR3 reads TGTGCCAGCAGCCCCAACCGGGGGCCCATGGGCTACACCTTC.

This clonotype was seen many times. The chain recombines TRBV28 with TRBJ1-2; 7 bases agree with TRBD1. The V segment lost 5 bases and the J segment 0 bases; nucleotides outside the gene matches: 6. Germline-derived CDR1 and CDR2 are MDHEN and SYDVKM. The CDR3 contains 15 residues. The DNA for the CDR3 is TGTGCCAGCAGTGGCCGGGACAGCTCTAACTATGGCTACACCTTC. This sequence encodes CASSGRDSSNYGYTF.

There are many counts of this clonotype. This chain joins TRBV6-5 and TRBJ1-1; TRBD1 matches at 7 bases. V dropped 2 bases and J dropped 0; count of bases not matched to a gene: 3. This CDR3 comprises 15 residues. The V gene's germline CDR1 is MNHEY and CDR2 SVGAGI. CDR3 region: CASSYQDRLNTEAFF. CDR3 nucleotides: TGTGCCAGCAGTTACCAGGACAGGCTGAACACTGAAGCTTTCTTT.

This clonotype has ten or more counts. One junction end disagrees with the germline gene, perhaps due to a read error. The chain combines TRBV20-1 with TRBJ2-7, with 9 bases lining up with TRBD2. The CDR3 covers 14 residues. CDR1 and CDR2 (germline): DFQATT, SNEGSKA (reference sequence). The CDR3: CSATLPSGMYEQYF. The DNA for the CDR3 is TGCAGCGCTACCCTTCCTAGCGGGATGTACGAGCAGTACTTC.

In its sample, this clonotype was seen many times. The chain combines TRBV11-2 with TRBJ1-5; D possibly corresponds to TRBD1 (6 bases). The germline V gene has CDR1 SGHAT and CDR2 FQNNGV. V lost 2 bases to trimming and J lost 7 bases, with 15 bases between them. The CDR3 extends over 15 amino acids. In DNA form, the CDR3 reads TGTGCCAGCAGCTTATTCGGGGGCGAAGGGCAGCCCCAGCATTTT. Translation: CASSLFGGEGQPQHF.

This clonotype was found many times. The CDR3, as DNA: TGCGCCAGCAGCCCTGGAGACGCCATGAACACTGAAGCTTTCTTT. It is translated as CASSPGDAMNTEAFF. This rearrangement joins TRBV5-1 to TRBJ1-1, with D hard to call. The V and J ends lost 4 bases and 0 bases respectively, with 13 bases between them. CDR3 size: 15 residues. Germline loops: CDR1 SGHRS, CDR2 YFSETQ.

This clonotype occurred many times. This chain links TRBV30 with TRBJ2-2, with D possibly being TRBD1 or TRBD2 (5 bases each). Trimming stripped 1 base from V and 9 bases from J, with 9 bases between. The CDR3 loop spans 12 amino acids. CDR1 is GTSNPN, CDR2 SVGIG, per germline (reference sequence). Written as DNA, the CDR3 is TGTGCCTGGAGTGCGGGGCCTCGGGAGCTGTTTTTT. Its translation is CAWSAGPRELFF.

This clonotype appeared many times. The V and J genes are TRBV6-5 and TRBJ1-5; the D is unclear. The CDR3 has 13 amino acids. CDR1 MNHEY and CDR2 SVGAGI come from the germline V gene. V shed 0 bases and J shed 9 bases, with 9 bases lying between them. CDR3 in amino acids: CASSYSARRPQHF. DNA of the CDR3: TGTGCCAGCAGTTACTCTGCTAGACGGCCCCAGCATTTT.

This clonotype was detected ten times or more. The chain is built from TRBV6-2 or TRBV6-3 and TRBJ2-2; 8 nucleotides align to TRBD1. The V gene's germline CDR1 is MNHEY and CDR2 SVGEGT. This CDR3 spans 16 amino acids. V lost 3 bases to trimming and J lost 6 bases; unmatched junction nucleotides: 9. CDR3 loop: CASSYWTGFTAGELFF. The CDR3 bases are TGTGCCAGCAGTTATTGGACAGGGTTTACCGCCGGGGAGCTGTTTTTT.

This clonotype was counted many times. The chain is built from TRBV12-3 or TRBV12-4 and TRBJ2-1; 7 nucleotides match TRBD1. The CDR3 runs 12 residues. J was trimmed by 3 bases and V by 11 bases; bases with no gene match: 4. CDR3 region: CACRQGYNEQFF. CDR3 DNA sequence: TGTGCCTGTAGACAGGGCTACAATGAGCAGTTCTTC.

The V gene is TRBV21-1, the J gene TRBJ2-7. TRBV21-1 is listed as a pseudogene. The CDR3 is made up of 13 amino acids. CDR3: CASSKVVNYEQYF. For the CDR3, the DNA is TGTGCCAGCAGCAAAGTTGTGAACTACGAGCAGTACTTC.